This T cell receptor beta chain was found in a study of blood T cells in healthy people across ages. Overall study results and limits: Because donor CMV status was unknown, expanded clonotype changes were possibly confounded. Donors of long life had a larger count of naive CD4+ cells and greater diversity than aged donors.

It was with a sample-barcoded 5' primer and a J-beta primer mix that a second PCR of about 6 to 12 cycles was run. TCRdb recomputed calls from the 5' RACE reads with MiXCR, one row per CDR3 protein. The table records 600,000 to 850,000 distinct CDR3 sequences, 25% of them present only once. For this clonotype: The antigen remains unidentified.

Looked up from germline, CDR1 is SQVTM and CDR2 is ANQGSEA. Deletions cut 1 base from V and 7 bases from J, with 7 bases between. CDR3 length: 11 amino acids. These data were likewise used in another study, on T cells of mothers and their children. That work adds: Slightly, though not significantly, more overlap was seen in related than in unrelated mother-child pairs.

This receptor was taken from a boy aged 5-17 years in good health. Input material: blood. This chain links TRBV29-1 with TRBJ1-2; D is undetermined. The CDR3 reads CSVEVGLGYTF. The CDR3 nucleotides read TGCAGCGTTGAAGTAGGGCTTGGCTACACCTTC.